This T cell receptor beta chain originates from a study of blood T cell repertoires in COVID-19. Across the whole study: Acute and convalescent COVID-19 samples came from the United States, Italy and Spain.

TCRdb keeps only in-frame clones here, not all; method: immunoSEQ multiplex PCR. The data show 120,000 or so clones, 80% to 90% seen once. The CDR3 covers 18 residues. The source is a woman between 50 and 59 years old with active or convalescent COVID-19. Sequenced material: peripheral blood. V and J are TRBV21-1 and TRBJ2-7; TRBD2, the D gene given by the table, was not confirmed from the DNA. TRBV21-1 is flagged as a pseudogene. DNA of the CDR3: TGTGCCAGCAGCAAAGCACTAGCGGGACCGTCTCGGGGGGGAGAGCAGTACTTC. It yields the protein CASSKALAGPSRGGEQYF.